These T cell receptor beta chains were read from a single sample in a study of T cell responses to AZD1222 COVID-19 vaccine. Profiled with immunoSEQ multiplex PCR; TCRdb holds only in-frame clones, not every one. The table lists some 92,000 clones, approximately 90% of them singletons, with about 7.5% in the top ten. Sequences were derived from peripheral blood, sampled on day 0 of AZD1222 vaccination. Receptors originate from an adult in good health. The CDR3 runs from the conserved cysteine through the conserved F or W. The D gene is left open where the match is weak. Some rows have no size entry. The others give once, few or many, or a class for an expanded clone.

TRBJ1-2	TRBD1	TRBV6-5	.	TGTGCCAGCAGTTACTCTCAGGGACAGGGAGGAGGCTACACCTTC	CASSYSQGQGGGYTF
TRBJ2-2	TRBD2	TRBV3-1/TRBV3-2	.	TGTGCCAGCAGAAGCAGGGAGGGCACCGGGGAGCTGTTTTTT	CASRSREGTGELFF
TRBJ2-1	TRBD2	TRBV10-2	few	TGCGCCAGCAGTGGCAGCCACGGGTGGCTACTAGCGGGAGGATCCTACAATGAGCAGTTCTTC	CASSGSHGWLLAGGSYNEQFF
TRBJ1-1	.	TRBV6-4	.	TGTGCCAGCAGTGACCGGGACAACACTGAAGCTTTCTTT	CASSDRDNTEAFF
TRBJ1-5	.	TRBV6-6	.	TGTGCCAGCAGTTATTTCAGGGGAGACAATCAGCCCCAGCATTTT	CASSYFRGDNQPQHF
TRBJ1-4	.	TRBV7-6	.	TGTGCCAGCAGCTTAGTGGGTCGGACAGTAATACCCGAAAAACTGTTTTTT	CASSLVGRTVIPEKLFF
TRBJ1-1	.	TRBV4-1	.	TGCGCCAGCAGCCAAGATAGCAGGGCCCTAATGAACACTGAAGCTTTCTTT	CASSQDSRALMNTEAFF
TRBJ1-2	TRBD1	TRBV28	once	TGTGCCAGCAGGTTATCTTCCGGGACAGCGTATGGCTACACCTTC	CASRLSSGTAYGYTF
TRBJ1-2	.	TRBV5-1	.	TGCGCCAGCAGTTCCGGGATTTTGGACTATGGCTACACCTTC	CASSSGILDYGYTF
TRBJ2-3	TRBD2	TRBV10-1	many	TGCGCCAGCAGTTCTAGCGGGGCCAGCACAGATACGCAGTATTTT	CASSSSGASTDTQYF
TRBJ2-7	.	TRBV5-1	.	TGCGCCAGCAGCTTGGTTCCAGGCGACTACTACGAGCAGTACTTC	CASSLVPGDYYEQYF
TRBJ1-1	.	TRBV7-2	.	TGTGCCAGCAGCTTAGGGGGACGGAACACTGAAGCTTTCTTT	CASSLGGRNTEAFF
TRBJ2-7	TRBD1	TRBV19	.	TGTGCCAGTACCCCGGCGGGGACAGGAGACTACGAGCAGTACTTC	CASTPAGTGDYEQYF